What follows is one T cell receptor (beta chain) and its context. As yet, its antigen is unknown. Unique molecular identifiers were present on the cDNA, which also gained a universal primer site by template switching. TCRdb called the 5' RACE reads again in MiXCR, with one record for every CDR3 protein. In the table there are around 250,000 distinct CDR3 sequences, roughly 7% of which are singletons. This record belongs to a study of identical twins. Findings and caveats of the study: Out-of-frame alpha sequences common to twins exhibited a surplus of low generation probability. Insertions were fewer in abundant cord blood beta clonotypes, whereas memory repertoires showed none of this pattern. Findings depended on cross-sectional statistics rather than tracking the same donors.

This CDR3 region has 16 residues. V was pared by 1 base and J by 0 bases, with 9 bases between. Per germline, CDR1 MGHRA and CDR2 YSYEKL. The sample was also reused in another study, on yellow fever vaccine responses in identical twins.

Sequencing was done on a sample of memory (CD45RO+) T cells sorted from blood. The source is a young woman in good health. The rearrangement joins TRBV4-1 to TRBJ2-2; D unresolved. Here the CDR3 DNA reads TGCGCCAGCAGCCAAGTACTTAGATCGAACACCGGGGAGCTGTTTTTT. This translates into CASSQVLRSNTGELFF.